One sample yielded the 4 T cell receptor beta chains listed below, sequenced in a study of neurological immune-mediated disorders. TCRdb ran MiXCR on the 5' RACE reads and lists one entry per CDR3 protein. The repertoire holds tens of thousands of distinct CDR3 sequences, with under 5% as singletons. The sequenced material came from CD4+ T cells from blood. These receptors were collected from a woman aged 40 to 55 with multiple sclerosis.

The chain employs TRBV9 and TRBJ2-1, with 7 bases fitting TRBD2. The CDR3 length is 15 residues. V lost 3 bases to trimming and J lost 0 bases; unmatched junction nucleotides: 3. Germline CDR1 reads SGDLS; CDR2 reads YYNGEE. The CDR3 bases are TGTGCCAGCAGCGGGGACTACCCCTCCTACAATGAGCAGTTCTTC. Translating gives CASSGDYPSYNEQFF.

This clonotype was detected ten times or more. V gene TRBV7-2 combines with J gene TRBJ1-2; 12 nucleotides line up with TRBD1. Germline V gene data show CDR1 as SGHTA and CDR2 as FQGNSA. This CDR3 has 15 amino acids. After removal of 5 bases from V and 6 bases from J, the junction contained 7 bases not matched to a gene. CDR3 nucleotide sequence: TGTGCCAGCAGCCCGCCGGGACAGGGGGCCCATGGCTACACCTTC. It translates to CASSPPGQGAHGYTF. Using reference TRBV7-2 and TRBJ1-2 for the parts outside the CDR3, the full variable domain is GAGVSQSPSNKVTEKGKDVELRCDPISGHTALYWYRQSLGQGLEFLIYFQGNSAPDKSGLPSDRFSAERTGGSVSTLTIQRTQQEDSAVYLCASSPPGQGAHGYTFGSGTRLTVV.

In its sample, this clonotype was seen many times. The chain recombines TRBV7-9 with TRBJ2-1; 12 bases are shared with TRBD1. This CDR3 region has 15 residues. The germline V gene encodes CDR1 SEHNR and CDR2 FQNEAQ (reference sequence). With V trimmed by 4 bases and J by 4 bases, 2 bases remained unmatched. CDR3 protein: CASSSGQGAYNEQFF. In DNA, the CDR3 is TGTGCCAGCAGCTCGGGACAGGGGGCTTACAATGAGCAGTTCTTC.

Many counts were recorded for this clonotype. The genes are TRBV7-2 and TRBJ2-7; D is undetermined. The CDR3 spans 14 residues. V shed 1 base and J shed 1 base, with 8 bases lying between them. CDR1 is SGHTA and CDR2 is FQGNSA in the germline V gene. The CDR3 DNA sequence: TGTGCCAGCAGCTTAGGCGCGGAATCCTACGAGCAGTACTTC. Protein: CASSLGAESYEQYF. The full variable domain, in which reference TRBV7-2 and TRBJ2-7 provide the parts outside the CDR3, is GAGVSQSPSNKVTEKGKDVELRCDPISGHTALYWYRQSLGQGLEFLIYFQGNSAPDKSGLPSDRFSAERTGGSVSTLTIQRTQQEDSAVYLCASSLGAESYEQYFGPGTRLTVT.